The 9 T cell receptor beta chains in this list originate from one sample, sequenced in a study of patients and donors after allogeneic stem cell transplantation. TCRdb called the RT-PCR reads again in MiXCR, with one record for every CDR3 protein. Among about 70,000 distinct CDR3 sequences, about a quarter were seen once, and the ten largest hold about 26%. Sequencing input: blood, either unsorted or a sorted T cell fraction (not recorded which). The receptors come from a human donor who was either an allogeneic HSCT recipient or a stem cell or donor lymphocyte infusion donor (not recorded which). It is not recorded whose cells these are; they may come from a transplant donor.

The sample holds a few counts of this clonotype. This sequence joins TRBV5-1 and TRBJ1-1; possible D gene TRBD1, 6 bases. There are 14 residues in the CDR3. V was cut by 0 bases and J by 3 bases, with 9 bases left in between. Germline lookup yields CDR1 SGHRS and CDR2 YFSETQ. CDR3 amino acids: CASSLVAGDTEAFF. CDR3 bases: TGCGCCAGCAGCTTGGTTGCAGGGGACACTGAAGCTTTCTTT. The full variable domain, completed using reference TRBV5-1 and TRBJ1-1, is KAGVTQTPRYLIKTRGQQVTLSCSPISGHRSVSWYQQTPGQGLQFLFEYFSETQRNKGNFPGRFSGRQFSNSRSEMNVSTLELGDSALYLCASSLVAGDTEAFFGQGTRLTVV.

The CDR3 loop reads CASSQGQVNTEAFF. The CDR3 coding sequence is TGTGCCAGCAGCCAAGGACAGGTGAACACTGAAGCTTTCTTT. J is TRBJ1-1 and V is TRBV3-1; perhaps TRBD1 as D (6 bases). Germline CDR1 is LGHDT and CDR2 is YNNKEL (reference sequence). This CDR3 has 14 residues. The V gene lost 1 base and the J gene lost 0 bases, with 6 bases spanning the gap. Full variable domain (remainder filled in from reference TRBV3-1 and TRBJ1-1): DTAVSQTPKYLVTQMGNDKSIKCEQNLGHDTMYWYKQDSKKFLKIMFSYNNKELIINETVPNRFSPKSPDKAHLNLHINSLELGDSAVYFCASSQGQVNTEAFFGQGTRLTVV.

This chain links TRBV7-3 with TRBJ2-3, with 8 positions matching TRBD1. Germline V CDR1 and CDR2: SGHTA, FQGTGA. The junction had 5 bases not matched to a gene; V was cut back by 4 bases and J by 2 bases. The CDR3 length is 15 residues. The CDR3 bases are TGTGCCAGCAGCTCAGGACAGGGAAACACAGATACGCAGTATTTT. It yields the protein CASSSGQGNTDTQYF.

V and J are TRBV12-3 or TRBV12-4 and TRBJ1-1, with TRBD1 matching over 11 bases. The ends lost 5 bases at V and 3 bases at J; junction bases unmatched: 20. CDR3 length: 20 residues. The CDR3 nucleotides read TGTGCCAGCAGTCCAAATCCGGGTCTTCGCGGGACAGGGGGGTACACTGAAGCTTTCTTT. Translation: CASSPNPGLRGTGGYTEAFF.

This clonotype was observed a handful of times. The J gene is TRBJ2-2, the V gene TRBV12-3 or TRBV12-4; D remains ambiguous. The length of the CDR3 is 14 residues. V was pared by 3 bases and J by 1 base, with 6 bases between. The CDR3 spells CASSFKRNTGELFF. CDR3 in DNA: TGTGCCAGCAGTTTTAAACGGAACACCGGGGAGCTGTTTTTT.

This clonotype was observed a few times. The chain employs TRBV12-3 or TRBV12-4 and TRBJ1-2; 7 nucleotides match TRBD1. This CDR3 is 13 amino acids long. The junction had 9 bases not matched to a gene; V was cut back by 6 bases and J by 8 bases. CDR3 region: CASSRDSLGGYTF. The CDR3 nucleotides read TGTGCCAGCAGCCGGGACAGCCTAGGGGGCTACACCTTC.

The V call is TRBV12-3 or TRBV12-4, the J call TRBJ2-2; tentatively, D is TRBD2 (7 bases). V lost 8 bases and J 10 bases, leaving 32 bases between the germline ends. The CDR3 contains 18 residues. This CDR3 reads CASLPPTTGGPYYAELFF. As DNA, the CDR3 is TGTGCCAGCCTTCCCCCCACAACCGGGGGGCCTTATTACGCGGAGCTGTTTTTT.

This clonotype appeared a few times. This sequence joins TRBV25-1 and TRBJ1-2, with TRBD1 matching 8 bases. The ends lost 3 bases at V and 2 bases at J; junction bases unmatched: 8. Germline V gene lookup returns CDR1 MGHDK and CDR2 SYGVNS. The CDR3 contains 16 residues. The CDR3 loop reads CASSDWTGTENYGYTF. The CDR3 region has the DNA TGTGCCAGCAGTGATTGGACAGGGACAGAAAACTATGGCTACACCTTC.

This chain connects TRBV7-2 to TRBJ2-2; unclear D gene. V lost 10 bases and J 1 base, leaving 13 bases between the germline ends. Germline V gene lookup returns CDR1 SGHTA and CDR2 FQGNSA. The length of the CDR3 is 14 residues. The CDR3 spells CAINSPRNTGELFF. In nucleotides, the CDR3 is TGTGCCATTAATAGCCCGCGGAACACCGGGGAGCTGTTTTTT.